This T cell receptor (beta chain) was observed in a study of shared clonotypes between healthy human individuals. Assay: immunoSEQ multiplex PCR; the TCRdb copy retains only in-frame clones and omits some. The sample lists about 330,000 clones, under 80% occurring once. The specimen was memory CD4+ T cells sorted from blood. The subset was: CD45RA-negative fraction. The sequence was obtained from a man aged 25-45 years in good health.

The CDR3 here is CASSSGGTRRPNNEQFF. The CDR3 nucleotides are TGTGCCAGCAGCTCAGGGGGAACGAGAAGACCCAACAATGAGCAGTTCTTC. The chain links TRBV7-9 to TRBJ2-1; 7 bases agree with TRBD1. The junction had 14 bases not matched to a gene; V was cut back by 4 bases and J by 5 bases. The CDR3 contains 17 residues. Germline loops: CDR1 SEHNR, CDR2 FQNEAQ (reference sequence).